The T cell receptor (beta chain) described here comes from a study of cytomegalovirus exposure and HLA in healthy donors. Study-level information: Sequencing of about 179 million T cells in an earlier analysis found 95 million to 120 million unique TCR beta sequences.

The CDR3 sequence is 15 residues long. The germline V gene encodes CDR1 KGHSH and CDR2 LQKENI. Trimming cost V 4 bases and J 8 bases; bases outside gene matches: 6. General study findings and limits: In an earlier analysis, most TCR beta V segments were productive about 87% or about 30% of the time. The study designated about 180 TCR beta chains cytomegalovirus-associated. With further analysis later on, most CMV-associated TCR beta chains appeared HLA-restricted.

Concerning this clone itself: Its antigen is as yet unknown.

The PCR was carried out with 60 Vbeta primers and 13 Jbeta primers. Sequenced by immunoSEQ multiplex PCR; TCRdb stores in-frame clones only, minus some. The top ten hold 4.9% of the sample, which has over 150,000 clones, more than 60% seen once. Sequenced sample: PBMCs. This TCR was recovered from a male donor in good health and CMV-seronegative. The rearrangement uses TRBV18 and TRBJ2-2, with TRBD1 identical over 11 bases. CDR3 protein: CASSLGQGASGELFF. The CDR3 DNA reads TGTGCCAGCTCACTTGGACAGGGGGCTTCGGGGGAGCTGTTTTTT.